Below are 23 T cell receptor beta chains sequenced from a single sample in a study of human T cells and chemical hapten exposure. Time point here: patch test 2, 6 weeks after DPC sensitization. Treatment of the sample: therapeutic diphenylcyclopropenone sensitization with weekly scalp DPC. TCRdb fed the RACE reads into MiXCR, producing one record per CDR3 protein. This sample has under 100,000 distinct CDR3 sequences; more than 9% occur once, and the top ten carry about 5%. The material was whole blood, obtained in connection with sensitization to the hapten diphenylcyclopropenone (DPC). These receptors came from a woman aged 45 to 65 with alopecia areata. Some clones in this sample may be carry-over from other donors' samples.

The table lists this clonotype with a few counts. The chain links TRBV19 to TRBJ2-1, with TRBD2 identical over 16 bases. Looked up from germline, CDR1 is LNHDA and CDR2 is SQIVND (reference sequence). The CDR3 totals 19 residues. V was clipped by 5 bases and J by 6 bases; unmatched bases: 13. CDR3 nucleotide sequence: TGTGCCAGTAGTCCGCCGGGACTAGCGGGAGGGCCGGGGTCCAATGAGCAGTTCTTC. Translating it yields CASSPPGLAGGPGSNEQFF.

The table lists this clonotype with many counts. The chain has TRBV12-3 or TRBV12-4 and TRBJ2-4; D is unclear. The CDR3 totals 14 residues. Trimming removed 3 bases at V and 0 bases at J, with 6 bases between. CDR3 residues: CASSFDLAKNIQYF. The DNA of the CDR3 is TGTGCCAGCAGTTTTGACCTAGCCAAAAACATTCAGTACTTC.

This clonotype has more than one count but fewer than ten. The chain links TRBV3-2 to TRBJ1-1; the listed D gene, TRBD1, was not tested against the DNA. TRBV3-2 is marked as a pseudogene. This CDR3 has 16 residues. The CDR3 reads CASRNARGLLNTEAFF. The DNA of the CDR3 is TGTGCCAGCAGGAACGCCAGGGGCCTTCTGAACACTGAAGCTTTCTTT.

This clonotype was picked up a small number of times. V gene TRBV7-9 combines with J gene TRBJ1-2; a weak D match, TRBD1 (5 bases). This CDR3 spans 15 amino acids. The ends were cut back, 5 bases at V and 1 base at J, with 14 bases in the middle. The germline CDR1 and CDR2 sequences are SEHNR and FQNEAQ (reference sequence). CDR3 sequence: CASSHTGRNNYGYTF. The CDR3 bases are TGTGCCAGCAGCCATACGGGGCGGAATAACTATGGCTACACCTTC.

Judged by abundance, this clonotype is medium-sized. The chain employs TRBV18 and TRBJ1-5, with no clear D. Germline values: CDR1 KGHSH, CDR2 LQKENI. Trimming shortened V by 2 bases and J by 5 bases, and 7 bases separated the two germline ends. The CDR3 contains 13 residues. The CDR3 DNA is TGTGCCAGCTCACCAGGGTTAGATCAGCCCCAGCATTTT. It encodes CASSPGLDQPQHF.

This clonotype was detected only a few times. The V call is TRBV7-8, the J call TRBJ1-5, with D perhaps TRBD1 (6 bases). V shed 0 bases and J shed 11 bases, with 17 bases lying between them. The germline CDR1 and CDR2 sequences are SGHVS and FQNEAQ. CDR3 length equals 15 residues. Here the CDR3 DNA reads TGTGCCAGCAGCTTAGCAAGAGGGAACAGGGCTGCCCAGCATTTT. Its protein product is CASSLARGNRAAQHF.

The table lists this clonotype with many counts. This chain joins TRBV7-2 and TRBJ2-1; the D is unclear. The CDR3 covers 17 residues. V lost 3 bases and J 1 base, leaving 16 bases between the germline ends. Germline V gives CDR1 SGHTA, CDR2 FQGNSA. The CDR3 DNA sequence: TGTGCCAGCAGCTTTCTGGGATTGTACCAGTCCTACAATGAGCAGTTCTTC. This gives the protein CASSFLGLYQSYNEQFF.

The V call is TRBV12-3 or TRBV12-4, the J call TRBJ2-1, with 9 bases fitting TRBD2. CDR3 length: 12 residues. J gave up 9 bases and V 7 bases, and 4 bases lay outside the gene matches. The CDR3 bases are TGTGCCAGCAAGGTAGCGGGAGTTGAGCAGTTCTTC. Residues: CASKVAGVEQFF.

This clonotype was picked up a small number of times. The chain couples TRBV4-1 to TRBJ2-2, with D uncertain. Germline-derived CDR1 and CDR2 are MGHRA and YSYEKL. V was pared by 0 bases and J by 6 bases, with 14 bases between. The CDR3 runs 16 residues. CDR3 region: CASSQEPKRVAGELFF. Here the CDR3 DNA reads TGCGCCAGCAGCCAAGAACCGAAACGTGTGGCCGGGGAGCTGTTTTTT.

This clonotype turned up a few times. The chain uses TRBV9 and TRBJ2-1, with TRBD2 matching over 12 bases. Germline CDR1 is SGDLS and CDR2 is YYNGEE. V was pared by 0 bases and J by 9 bases, with 7 bases of the junction left unmatched. The CDR3 loop spans 16 amino acids. Written as DNA, the CDR3 is TGTGCCAGCAGCGTAGTGTCTAGCGGGAGGGCCAGTGAGCAGTTCTTC. Translating it yields CASSVVSSGRASEQFF.

The sample holds a few counts of this clonotype. The genes are TRBV29-1 and TRBJ1-1; tentative D call: TRBD1 (5 bases). Trimming pared 5 bases from V and 3 bases from J, leaving 13 bases between. Looked up from germline, CDR1 is SQVTM and CDR2 is ANQGSEA. This CDR3 contains 13 residues. The CDR3 is CSVYRQRDTEAFF. CDR3 nucleotides: TGCAGCGTTTATCGACAGCGTGACACTGAAGCTTTCTTT.

This clonotype was seen a few times. The chain couples TRBV5-1 to TRBJ2-3; a weak D match, TRBD2 (5 bases). Trimming shortened V by 3 bases and J by 0 bases, and 11 bases separated the two germline ends. There are 15 residues in the CDR3. Germline V gene lookup returns CDR1 SGHRS and CDR2 YFSETQ. The CDR3 sequence: CASSSLVSSTDTQYF. CDR3 in DNA: TGCGCCAGCAGCTCACTAGTGAGTAGCACAGATACGCAGTATTTT.

This clonotype has only a few counts. This sequence joins TRBV6-6 and TRBJ2-4, with 8 bases fitting TRBD2. The junction had 6 bases not matched to a gene; V was cut back by 2 bases and J by 0 bases. Germline-derived CDR1 and CDR2 are MNHNY and SVGAGI (reference sequence). The CDR3 runs 17 residues. The chain's CDR3 is CASSYPSAGAAKNIQYF. CDR3 nucleotide sequence: TGTGCCAGCAGTTACCCCTCAGCGGGAGCAGCCAAAAACATTCAGTACTTC.

The sample holds many counts of this clonotype. The rearrangement uses TRBV27 and TRBJ2-1; TRBD2 matches 12 bases. Germline assignment: CDR1 MNHEY and CDR2 SMNVEV (reference sequence). J gave up 4 bases and V 6 bases, and 7 bases lay outside the gene matches. The CDR3 extends over 16 amino acids. The CDR3 DNA follows: TGTGCCAGCAGCACATCTAGCGGGAGGGGATACAATGAGCAGTTCTTC. Its translation: CASSTSSGRGYNEQFF.

This clonotype was seen many times. The chain uses TRBV12-3 or TRBV12-4 and TRBJ1-2, with 12 positions matching TRBD1. The CDR3 consists of 15 residues. The V and J ends lost 5 bases and 4 bases, in that order; junction bases with no gene match: 5. The CDR3 loop reads CASSAGTGGFYGYTF. The CDR3 DNA sequence: TGTGCCAGCAGTGCCGGGACAGGGGGCTTCTATGGCTACACCTTC.

This clonotype was detected many times. V is TRBV27 and J is TRBJ2-1, with 12 bases that match TRBD2. The CDR3 extends over 17 amino acids. Germline CDR1 and CDR2: MNHEY and SMNVEV (reference sequence). With V trimmed by 6 bases and J by 5 bases, 11 bases remained unmatched. In nucleotides, the CDR3 is TGTGCCAGCAGCAGGAGTATGAGGACTAGCGGGAACAATGAGCAGTTCTTC. This codes for CASSRSMRTSGNNEQFF.

This chain links TRBV29-1 with TRBJ2-7; the match to TRBD2 covers 9 bases. V lost 4 bases and J lost 2; bases outside the gene matches: 3. The CDR3 has 13 amino acids. CDR1 and CDR2 from the germline V gene are SQVTM and ANQGSEA. In nucleotides, the CDR3 is TGCAGCGTTGTGGTAGCGGGAGCCTACGAGCAGTACTTC. It translates to CSVVVAGAYEQYF.

In this sample, this clonotype turned up a few times. This rearrangement joins TRBV6-4 to TRBJ2-1; the D call may be TRBD1 or TRBD2 (5 bases each). The V gene's germline CDR1 is MRHNA and CDR2 SNTAGT. V was cut by 0 bases and J by 6 bases, with 12 bases left in between. The CDR3 length is 15 residues. CDR3 sequence reads: CASSDSSGRVNEQFF. In DNA, the CDR3 is TGTGCCAGCAGTGACTCGTCGGGGCGGGTCAATGAGCAGTTCTTC.

This chain joins TRBV2 and TRBJ2-4; no firm D call. In germline, CDR1 is SNHLY, CDR2 FYNNEI. The CDR3 is made up of 11 amino acids. Between the trimmed V and J ends, which lost 8 bases and 6 bases, there was a span of 8 bases. The CDR3 reads CASGSINIQYF. CDR3 in DNA: TGTGCCAGCGGGTCAATAAACATTCAGTACTTC.

This clonotype has a handful of counts. J is TRBJ2-5 and V is TRBV12-3 or TRBV12-4; tentatively, D is TRBD1 (6 bases). Trimming took 0 bases from V and 1 from J, leaving 9 bases between them. The CDR3 contains 15 residues. The CDR3 protein is CASSLARGSQETQYF. The CDR3, as DNA: TGTGCCAGCAGTTTAGCAAGGGGGTCCCAAGAGACCCAGTACTTC.

This clonotype was found a few times. The CDR3 region is CASSFDTNNYGYTF. DNA of the CDR3: TGTGCCAGCAGCTTCGACACGAATAACTATGGCTACACCTTC. The genes are TRBV5-5 and TRBJ1-2; D not certain. V was trimmed by 2 bases and J by 1 base, leaving 9 bases between them. Germline V CDR1 and CDR2: SGHKS, YYEKEE (reference sequence). There are 14 residues in the CDR3.

This chain connects TRBV19 to TRBJ2-7; D is ambiguous. Trimming left V 5 bases short and J 2 bases short, with 13 bases between. CDR1 and CDR2 (germline): LNHDA, SQIVND (reference sequence). This CDR3 is built from 14 residues. This chain's CDR3 is CASSPSLGPYEQYF. CDR3 coding DNA: TGTGCCAGTAGTCCGAGCTTAGGACCCTACGAGCAGTACTTC.

This clonotype was seen only a few times. The CDR3 region is CSARDPRQGRGNQPQHF. The CDR3 nucleotides are TGCAGTGCTAGAGATCCGCGACAGGGTCGAGGCAATCAGCCCCAGCATTTT. The V gene is TRBV20-1, the J gene TRBJ1-5, with 7 positions matching TRBD1. This CDR3 has 17 amino acids. Germline trimming cut 0 bases from V and 2 bases from J; bases unmatched to any gene: 10. Germline V CDR1 and CDR2: DFQATT, SNEGSKA (reference sequence).